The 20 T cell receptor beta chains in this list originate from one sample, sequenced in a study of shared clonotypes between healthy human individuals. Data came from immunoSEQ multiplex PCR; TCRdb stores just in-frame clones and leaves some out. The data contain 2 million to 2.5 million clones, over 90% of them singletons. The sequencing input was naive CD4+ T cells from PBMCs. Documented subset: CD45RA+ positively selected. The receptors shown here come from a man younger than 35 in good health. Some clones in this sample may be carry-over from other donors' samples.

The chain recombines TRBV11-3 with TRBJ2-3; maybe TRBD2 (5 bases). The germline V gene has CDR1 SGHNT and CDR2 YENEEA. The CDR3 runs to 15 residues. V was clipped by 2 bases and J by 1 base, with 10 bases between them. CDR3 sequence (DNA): TGTGCCAGCAGCTTACTCGGGGATGGCACAGATACGCAGTATTTT. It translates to CASSLLGDGTDTQYF. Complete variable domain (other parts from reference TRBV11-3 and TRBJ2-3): EAGVVQSPRYKIIEKKQPVAFWCNPISGHNTLYWYLQNLGQGPELLIRYENEEAVDDSQLPKDRFSAERLKGVDSTLKIQPAELGDSAVYLCASSLLGDGTDTQYFGPGTRLTVL.

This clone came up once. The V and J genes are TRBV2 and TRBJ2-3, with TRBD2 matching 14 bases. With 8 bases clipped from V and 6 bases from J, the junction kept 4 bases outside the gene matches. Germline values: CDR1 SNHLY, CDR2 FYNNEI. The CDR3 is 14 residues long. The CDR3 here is CASRLAGGADTQYF. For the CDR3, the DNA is TGTGCCAGCCGACTAGCGGGAGGGGCGGATACGCAGTATTTT.

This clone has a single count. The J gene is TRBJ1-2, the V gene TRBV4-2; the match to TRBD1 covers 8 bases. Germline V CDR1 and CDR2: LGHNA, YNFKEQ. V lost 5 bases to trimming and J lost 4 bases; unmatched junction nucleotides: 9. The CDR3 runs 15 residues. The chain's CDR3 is CASSATGERFYGYTF. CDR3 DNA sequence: TGTGCCAGCAGCGCGACAGGGGAGAGGTTCTATGGCTACACCTTC.

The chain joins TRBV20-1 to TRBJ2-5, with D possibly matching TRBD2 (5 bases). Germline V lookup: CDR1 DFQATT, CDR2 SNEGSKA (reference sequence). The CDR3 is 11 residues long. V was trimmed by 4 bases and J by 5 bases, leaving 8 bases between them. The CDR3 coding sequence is TGCAGTGCTACAGCGGCGGAGACCCAGTACTTC. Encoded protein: CSATAAETQYF.

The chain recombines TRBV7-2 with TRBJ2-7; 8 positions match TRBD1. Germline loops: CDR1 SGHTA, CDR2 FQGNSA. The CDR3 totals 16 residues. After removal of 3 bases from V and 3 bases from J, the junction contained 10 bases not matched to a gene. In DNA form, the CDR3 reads TGTGCCAGCAGCTTGGGCCAAAACAGGGGGGTCTACGAGCAGTACTTC. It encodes CASSLGQNRGVYEQYF.

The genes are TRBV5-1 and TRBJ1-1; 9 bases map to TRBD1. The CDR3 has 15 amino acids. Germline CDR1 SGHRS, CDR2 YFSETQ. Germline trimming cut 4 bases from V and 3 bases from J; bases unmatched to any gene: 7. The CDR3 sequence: CASSVGTGRHTEAFF. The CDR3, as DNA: TGCGCCAGCAGCGTCGGGACAGGGAGACACACTGAAGCTTTCTTT.

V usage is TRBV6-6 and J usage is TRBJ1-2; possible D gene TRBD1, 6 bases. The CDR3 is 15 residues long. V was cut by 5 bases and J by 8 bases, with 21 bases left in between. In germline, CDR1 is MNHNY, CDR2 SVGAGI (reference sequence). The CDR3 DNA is TGTGCCAGCAGTCCACCCTCGGACAGTCTGGGGGGCTACACCTTC. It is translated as CASSPPSDSLGGYTF.

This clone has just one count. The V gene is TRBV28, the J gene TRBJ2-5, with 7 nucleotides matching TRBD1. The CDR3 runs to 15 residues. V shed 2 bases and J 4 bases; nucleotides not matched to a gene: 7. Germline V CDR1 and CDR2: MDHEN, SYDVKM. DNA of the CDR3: TGTGCCAGCAGTTTAGCGTCGAGGGGGCGAGAGACCCAGTACTTC. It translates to CASSLASRGRETQYF.

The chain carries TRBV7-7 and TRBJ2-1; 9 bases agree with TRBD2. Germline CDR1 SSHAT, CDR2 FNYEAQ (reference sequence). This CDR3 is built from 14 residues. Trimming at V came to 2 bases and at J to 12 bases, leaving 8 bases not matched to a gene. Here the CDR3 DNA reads TGTGCCAGCAGCTTATCGAGGGCTAGCGGGGCGCAGTTCTTC. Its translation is CASSLSRASGAQFF.

This CDR3 is CASSRLKGDRRNTEAFF. The CDR3 bases are TGTGCCAGCAGCCGATTGAAAGGCGATCGGAGGAACACTGAAGCTTTCTTT. The genes are TRBV7-2 and TRBJ1-1; D call uncertain. The CDR3 loop spans 17 amino acids. Trimming pared 5 bases from V and 1 base from J, leaving 20 bases between. Germline CDR1 SGHTA, CDR2 FQGNSA. Full variable domain (remainder filled in from reference TRBV7-2 and TRBJ1-1): GAGVSQSPSNKVTEKGKDVELRCDPISGHTALYWYRQSLGQGLEFLIYFQGNSAPDKSGLPSDRFSAERTGGSVSTLTIQRTQQEDSAVYLCASSRLKGDRRNTEAFFGQGTRLTVV.

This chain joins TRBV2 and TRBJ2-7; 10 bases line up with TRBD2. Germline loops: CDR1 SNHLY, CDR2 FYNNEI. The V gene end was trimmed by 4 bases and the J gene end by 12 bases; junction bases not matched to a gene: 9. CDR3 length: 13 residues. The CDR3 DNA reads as TGTGCCAGCAGTGTTCTTTCTAGCGGGAGAATGTACTTC. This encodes CASSVLSSGRMYF. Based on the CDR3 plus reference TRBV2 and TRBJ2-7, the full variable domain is EPEVTQTPSHQVTQMGQEVILRCVPISNHLYFYWYRQILGQKVEFLVSFYNNEISEKSEIFDDQFSVERPDGSNFTLKIRSTKLEDSAMYFCASSVLSSGRMYFGPGTRLTVT.

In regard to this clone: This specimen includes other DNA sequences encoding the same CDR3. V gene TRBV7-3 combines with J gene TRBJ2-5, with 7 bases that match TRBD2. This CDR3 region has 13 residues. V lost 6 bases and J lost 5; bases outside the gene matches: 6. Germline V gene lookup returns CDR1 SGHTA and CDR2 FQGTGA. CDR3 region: CASSRTSQETQYF. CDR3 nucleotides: TGTGCCAGCAGTAGGACTAGTCAGGAGACCCAGTACTTC.

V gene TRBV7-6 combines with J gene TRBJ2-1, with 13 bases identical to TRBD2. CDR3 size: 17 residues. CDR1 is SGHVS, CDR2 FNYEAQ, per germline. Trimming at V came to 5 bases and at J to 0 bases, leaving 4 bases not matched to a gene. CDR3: CASSTTSGRTSYNEQFF. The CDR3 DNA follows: TGTGCCAGCAGCACGACTAGCGGGAGGACCTCCTACAATGAGCAGTTCTTC.

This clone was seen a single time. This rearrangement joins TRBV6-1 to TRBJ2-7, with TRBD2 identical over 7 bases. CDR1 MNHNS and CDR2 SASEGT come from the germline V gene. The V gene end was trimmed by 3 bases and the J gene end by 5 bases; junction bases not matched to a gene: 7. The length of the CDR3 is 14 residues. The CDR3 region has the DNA TGTGCCAGCAGTGACACGGGGGGAGAGGACGAGCAGTACTTC. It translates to CASSDTGGEDEQYF.

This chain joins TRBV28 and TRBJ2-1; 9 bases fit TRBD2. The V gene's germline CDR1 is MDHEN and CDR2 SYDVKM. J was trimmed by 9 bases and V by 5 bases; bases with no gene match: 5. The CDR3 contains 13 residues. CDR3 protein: CASSLGLAGEQFF. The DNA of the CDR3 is TGTGCCAGCAGTCTGGGACTAGCTGGTGAGCAGTTCTTC.

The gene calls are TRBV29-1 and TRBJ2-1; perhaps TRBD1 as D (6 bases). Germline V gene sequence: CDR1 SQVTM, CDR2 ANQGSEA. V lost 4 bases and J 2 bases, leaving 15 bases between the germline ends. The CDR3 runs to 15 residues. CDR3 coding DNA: TGCAGCGTTGCTTCAGGGGCGGCACCCTACAATGAGCAGTTCTTC. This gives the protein CSVASGAAPYNEQFF.

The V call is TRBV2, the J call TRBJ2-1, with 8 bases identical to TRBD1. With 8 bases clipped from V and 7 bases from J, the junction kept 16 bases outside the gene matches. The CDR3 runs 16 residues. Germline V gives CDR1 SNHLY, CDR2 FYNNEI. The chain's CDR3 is CASARLQGALRNEQFF. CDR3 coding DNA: TGTGCCAGCGCCCGACTTCAGGGGGCGCTCAGGAATGAGCAGTTCTTC.

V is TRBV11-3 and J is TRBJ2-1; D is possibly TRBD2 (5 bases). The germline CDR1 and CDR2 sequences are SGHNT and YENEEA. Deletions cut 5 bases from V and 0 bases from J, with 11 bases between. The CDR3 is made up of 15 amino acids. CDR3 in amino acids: CASSLTTNSYNEQFF. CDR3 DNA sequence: TGTGCCAGCAGCCTAACGACTAACTCCTACAATGAGCAGTTCTTC.

The CDR3 DNA reads TGTGCCAGCAGCTTGGCCGGGCCTACAGGGAACACCGGGGAGCTGTTTTTT. It is translated as CASSLAGPTGNTGELFF. The genes are TRBV5-6 and TRBJ2-2; perhaps TRBD1 as D (5 bases). Trimming stripped 0 bases from V and 1 base from J, with 13 bases between. The CDR3 totals 17 residues. Germline assignment: CDR1 SGHDT and CDR2 YYEEEE. The whole variable domain, remainder taken from reference TRBV5-6 and TRBJ2-2, is DAGVTQSPTHLIKTRGQQVTLRCSPKSGHDTVSWYQQALGQGPQFIFQYYEEEERQRGNFPDRFSGHQFPNYSSELNVNALLLGDSALYLCASSLAGPTGNTGELFFGEGSRLTVL.

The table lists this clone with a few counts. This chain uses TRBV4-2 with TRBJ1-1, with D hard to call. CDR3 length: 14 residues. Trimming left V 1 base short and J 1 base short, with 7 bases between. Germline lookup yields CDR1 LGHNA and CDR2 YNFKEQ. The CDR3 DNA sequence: TGTGCCAGCAGCCAAGTCGGGAGGAACACTGAAGCTTTCTTT. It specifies CASSQVGRNTEAFF.